The TCR beta chain under discussion was sequenced for a study of T cells in Graves' hyperthyroidism and ophthalmopathy. RNA transcripts were the template for amplifying TCR beta CDR3 regions. Initially, a first-round RT-PCR of the TCR CDR3 employed the HTBI primer set. TCRdb fed the multiplex PCR reads into MiXCR, producing one record per CDR3 protein. The sample records 350,000 or so distinct CDR3 sequences, about 15% being singletons. On this clonotype: Its antigen is not identified.

Study-wide results and limits: Before onset, ophthalmopathy was predicted by the model a median roughly six months earlier.

The germline gives CDR1 SGHVS, CDR2 FQNEAQ. The CDR3 covers 15 residues. After removal of 6 bases from V and 0 bases from J, the junction contained 3 bases not matched to a gene. Diagnoses were made from clinical symptoms, serum measures (thyroxine and TRAb), thyroid ultrasound and orbital computed tomography. The sequence came from a woman aged 25 to 39 with Graves' hyperthyroidism that later progressed to Graves' ophthalmopathy. Material for sequencing was blood. The genes are TRBV7-8 and TRBJ2-7; 12 positions agree with TRBD2. The CDR3 is CASRLAGGGSYEQYF. The CDR3, as DNA: TGTGCCAGCAGGCTAGCGGGAGGGGGCTCCTACGAGCAGTACTTC. The whole variable domain, filled in from reference TRBV7-8 and TRBJ2-7, reads GAGVSQSPRYKVAKRGQDVALRCDPISGHVSLFWYQQALGQGPEFLTYFQNEAQLDKSGLPSDRFFAERPEGSVSTLKIQRTQQEDSAVYLCASRLAGGGSYEQYFGPGTRLTVT.